This T cell receptor beta chain was retrieved from a study of T cells in Graves' hyperthyroidism and ophthalmopathy. Study-level findings and limits: Blood shared most expanded thyroid clonotypes above 0.001.

This clonotype was observed a handful of times. Its antigen is not known. TCR beta CDR3 region amplification was performed from RNA transcripts. The HTBI primer set was used in a first-round RT-PCR of the TCR CDR3. MiXCR, run by TCRdb on the multiplex PCR reads, gives a single entry per CDR3 protein. The sample has 340,000 or so distinct CDR3 sequences; about 20% are singletons. Sequenced: blood. This clonotype originated in a woman aged 50 to 60 with Graves' hyperthyroidism.

The CDR3 sequence: CAISGGLGPNYGYTF. The CDR3 region has the DNA TGTGCCATCAGTGGTGGTCTGGGGCCTAACTATGGCTACACCTTC. J is TRBJ1-2 and V is TRBV10-3, with D possibly matching TRBD1 (5 bases). This CDR3 has 15 amino acids. CDR1 and CDR2 (germline): ENHRY, SYGVKD. Trimming stripped 4 bases from V and 0 bases from J, with 12 bases between.